This T cell receptor (beta chain) was captured by sequencing in a study of T cells expressing NK-cell markers. There are 16 residues in the CDR3. Germline V gives CDR1 MRHNA, CDR2 SNTAGT. TCRdb re-called the 5' RACE reads; every CDR3 protein appears as one record, without DNA. This sample's clone table lists thousands of distinct CDR3 sequences. Sequenced sample: blood T cells: a sorted CD56 or NKG2C T cell subset, CD4+ or CD8+ T cells, or bulk PBMC T cells (not recorded which). The sequence came from a man in his late teens or twenties in good health. V and J are TRBV6-4 and TRBJ2-1; the TCRdb D gene call, TRBD2, has no DNA to confirm it. CDR3 sequence: CASSDSDGRDHNEQFF.